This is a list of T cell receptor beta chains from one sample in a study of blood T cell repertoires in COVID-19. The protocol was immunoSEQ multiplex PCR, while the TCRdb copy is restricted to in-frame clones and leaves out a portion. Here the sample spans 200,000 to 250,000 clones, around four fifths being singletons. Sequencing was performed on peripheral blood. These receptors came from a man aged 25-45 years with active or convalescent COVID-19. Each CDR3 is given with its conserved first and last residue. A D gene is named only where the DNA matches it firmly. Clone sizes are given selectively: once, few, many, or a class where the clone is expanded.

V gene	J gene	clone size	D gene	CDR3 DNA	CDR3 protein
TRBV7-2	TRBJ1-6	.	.	TGTGCCAGCAGCCCCGAGAAGAGAGATAATTCACCCCTCCACTTT	CASSPEKRDNSPLHF
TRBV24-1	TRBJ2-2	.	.	TGTGCCACCAGTGCGTATACCGGGGAGCTGTTTTTT	CATSAYTGELFF
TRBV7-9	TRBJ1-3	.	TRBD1	TGTGCCAGCAGCCTCAGGGGGGCTTATGGAAACACCATATATTTT	CASSLRGAYGNTIYF
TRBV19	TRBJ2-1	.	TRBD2	TGTGCCAGTAGTATAGGGTATATAGCGGGAGATAGGTATGAGCAGTTCTTC	CASSIGYIAGDRYEQFF
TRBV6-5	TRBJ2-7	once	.	TGTGCCAGCAGTTACTCGGAGTCAGGGTCCTACGAGCAGTACTTC	CASSYSESGSYEQYF
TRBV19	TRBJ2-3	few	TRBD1	TGTGCCAGTAGTACCACAGGGGGGCCCACAGATACGCAGTATTTT	CASSTTGGPTDTQYF
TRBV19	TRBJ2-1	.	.	TGTGCCAGTAGTATAACTCCCCTGACAACCTACAATGAGCAGTTCTTC	CASSITPLTTYNEQFF
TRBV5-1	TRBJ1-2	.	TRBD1	TGCGCCAGCAGACCCCGGGACAGGGATGGAGGCTACACCTTC	CASRPRDRDGGYTF
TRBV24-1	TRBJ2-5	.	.	TGTGCCACCAGTGTTGACCAGGGGGGAAGAAAGACCCAGTACTTC	CATSVDQGGRKTQYF
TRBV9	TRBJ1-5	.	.	TGTGCCAGCGGAGCTGGACAATACCATCAGCCCCAGCATTTT	CASGAGQYHQPQHF
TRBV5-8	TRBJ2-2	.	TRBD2	TGTGCCAGCAGCCCCCGGCTAGCGGGGGGCCAGGAGAACACCGGGGAGCTGTTTTTT	CASSPRLAGGQENTGELFF
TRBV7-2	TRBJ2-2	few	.	TGTGCCAGCAGCCGGGACTCTAACTCGAACACCGGGGAGCTGTTTTTT	CASSRDSNSNTGELFF
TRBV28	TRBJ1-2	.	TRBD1	TGTGCCAGCACTCGGATAACAGGGGACTATGGCTACACCTTC	CASTRITGDYGYTF
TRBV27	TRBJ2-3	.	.	TGTGCCAGCAGTCCTAGGCCGGAAGATACGCAGTATTTT	CASSPRPEDTQYF